The sequence of this T cell receptor beta chain was determined in a study of cytomegalovirus exposure and HLA in healthy donors. The study, taken as a whole, reports: Most sequenced TCRs were rare (though some public TCRs occurred in many donors). Highly shared sequence variants in one cluster were likely a sequencing artifact.

The primer mix had 60 Vbeta and 13 Jbeta primers. Here immunoSEQ multiplex PCR was the method, and the copy in TCRdb shows in-frame clones only, minus some. The data hold some 100,000 clones, with 76% observed a single time. V shed 1 base and J 9 bases; nucleotides not matched to a gene: 6. Germline CDR1 and CDR2: KGHSH and LQKENI. The CDR3 spans 14 residues. This clone was detected once. The antigen remains undetermined. The chain carries TRBV18 and TRBJ2-1, with 7 bases fitting TRBD1. Sequencing was carried out using PBMCs. The sequence was collected from a woman aged 50 to 60 in good health and CMV-seropositive. CDR3: CASSPRGTVGEQFF. In DNA form, the CDR3 reads TGTGCCAGCTCACCACGAGGGACAGTCGGTGAGCAGTTCTTC.